This T cell receptor (beta chain) came from a study of early T cells in non-severe SARS-CoV-2 infection (dated by TCRdb to the early 2020s). Regarding the research as a whole: Bulk RNA from unsorted whole blood was used for TCR sequencing, so alpha and beta chains could not be paired.

The CDR1 and CDR2 encoded by the germline V gene (reference sequence) are SEHNR and FQNEAQ. The CDR3 starts with the cysteine, ends with the phenylalanine, and has 11 residues. Just the 33-base CDR3 DNA is kept, in frame starting at base 1. Relative to germline, V is 3 bases shorter and J is 7 bases shorter, with 4 bases between their ends. Libraries came from 5' RACE. The sequencer was a NextSeq 500. To correct for sequencing error and PCR bias, the TCR library protocol tagged individual cDNA molecules with unique molecular identifiers. TCR alpha and beta chains were both sequenced, and the abundances of alpha and beta sequences in each sample were closely correlated with each other. Per the original workflow: Decombinator V4 was used to annotate the V gene, J gene and CDR3 of the TCR sequences. Expanded TCRs were defined as changing significantly between any two time points under a Poisson model with p below 0.0001. TCR abundances were normalised to the total number of TCRs sequenced per sample and were expressed as counts per million. TRAV1-2 paired with TRAJ12, TRAJ20 or TRAJ33 defined MAIT TCRs, while TRAV10 paired with TRAJ18 defined iNKT TCRs. VDJdb, accessed on 1 November 2021, was searched for TCRs annotated for CMV, EBV and SARS-CoV-2, and TCRs annotated for more than one antigen were excluded. Starting from the raw public reads, TCRdb applied fastp trimming at Q25, assembled clones with MiXCR and retained in-frame beta chains. Entries are consolidated by CDR3 protein sequence, retaining the most common genes and DNA. TCRdb's processing, not the authors' own work, is the source of the V and J calls. The sample table holds tens of thousands of distinct CDR3 sequences, of which under 15% were seen once. Around 5.4% of the sample is in the top ten clones.

A remark on this clonotype: Its antigen specificity is not known. The record has no base qualities; no much larger clone is one base away.

Study-wide findings and limitations: VDJdb matching was skewed toward anti-spike CD8 responses and likely underestimated virus-specific expansions, missing private and CD4 specificities.

This was a case-control study nested in a cohort of healthcare workers in London, UK, who had nasopharyngeal swab PCR tests and blood samples taken every week. Between 23 and 31 March 2020, the week of the UK lockdown, healthcare workers were enrolled and then followed up weekly for as long as 16 weeks. The receptor chain draws on TRBV7-9 and TRBJ2-1, with an unclear D gene assignment. The receptor comes from an adult who was a healthcare worker with PCR-confirmed SARS-CoV-2 infection or an uninfected control (not recorded which). Sequenced sample: whole blood. The CDR3 reads CASSFINEQFF. The nucleotides read TGTGCCAGCAGCTTCATAAATGAGCAGTTCTTC.